The sequence of this T cell receptor beta chain was determined in a study of shared clonotypes between healthy human individuals (dated by TCRdb to the early 2020s). About the investigation overall: A few men and two women, aged 18 to 49 years, made up the cohort. Per donor, three plates each were used for CD4 naive and CD4 memory, two for CD8 naive, and one for CD8 memory. To estimate repertoire size and how much clonotype sharing occurs between individuals, the study deeply sequenced the blood TCR repertoires of several healthy adults. To increase sequencing depth and limit assay-specific biases, different laboratories used diverse techniques to prepare libraries and sequence TCR repertoires. Leukapheresis yielded between about 0.8 and 9.5 billion PBMCs per donor. Study-wide findings and limitations: Incomplete sequencing was indicated by rarefaction of sorted-subset datasets, despite the large sequencing depth. Naive subsets generally had larger estimated clonotype richness than memory subsets. Clonotypes shared by all four sorted-subset donors showed higher generation probabilities than non-shared clonotypes. Only blood was sampled, and tissue TCR repertoires likely differ from those in blood. Pairwise subsampling indicated that sequencing depth was expected to affect the degree of clonotype sharing among donors. Sharing across a few donors was observed for roughly 5% of naive CD4, under 4% of naive CD8, roughly 2.4% of memory CD4, and about 0.4% of memory CD8 clonotypes. The small number of donors limited the genetic and exposure-history diversity represented.

The donors were healthy, HIV-negative adults who had no recently reported acute infections or vaccinations. Every donor was a Caucasian adult living in Nashville, Tennessee, USA. CD4+ T cells were enriched by magnetic negative selection, after which naive cells were positively selected on CD45RA and the negative fraction was taken as the memory subset. Blood was obtained by leukapheresis, after which PBMCs were separated by Ficoll-Histopaque density gradient centrifugation and cryopreserved in liquid nitrogen vapor phase. Analytical flow cytometry was used to check the purity and quantity of every magnetically sorted T cell population. Genomic DNA was isolated from each sorted fraction and quantified by UV absorbance on a Nanodrop 2000c. On this clone itself: The antigen it binds to is not known. No base qualities exist here, and no much larger clone lies one base off it.

Including cysteine and phenylalanine, the CDR3 has 16 amino acids. The entry retains the CDR3 DNA only, 48 bases that are in frame from base 1. The germline V gene (reference sequence) yields MNHNY for CDR1 and SVGAGI for CDR2. V has 2 bases trimmed and J has 5 bases trimmed; junction bases matching no gene number 7. Using the deep immunoSEQ assay, TCR CDR3 regions were amplified from genomic DNA by multiplex PCR. For each cell subset, the extracted genomic DNA was distributed evenly across all wells of several immunoSEQ 96-well plates, and each plate served as one replicate. For sorted subsets, around 200 ng genomic DNA, equal to 30,000 to 35,000 T cell genomes, was loaded into each replicate PCR. Purified libraries were quantified with a Qubit 3.0 fluorometer, sized on a Bioanalyzer 2100, and re-quantified with the KAPA Library Quantification kit. Each immunoSEQ 96-well plate was sequenced on its own single-read 150-cycle Illumina NextSeq 550 flow cell. For the original study's pipeline: Because the immunoSEQ output included only junctional sequences and no quality scores, the filtering could not be the same as the filtering used for full-length reads. To assign V/J genes and CDR3, sequences were annotated against IMGT germline references using PyIR, a Python wrapper for IgBLAST v1.9. Reads were removed for weak V/J assignments (E-value above 1e-6), missing CDR3, stop codons, out-of-frame junctions, or ambiguous translated residues. A V3J clonotype was defined by an identical inferred V gene, J gene, and CDR3 amino acid sequence. Percentage overlap between repertoires was calculated by dividing the number of shared unique clonotypes by the size of the smaller repertoire. Richness of each repertoire was evaluated using RTK rarefaction, the Chao1 estimator, and Recon v2.1 estimates of unobserved clonotypes. For all TCRbeta clonotypes obtained by the gDNA method from four donors, generation probabilities were computed with OLGA. Held by TCRdb, this immuneACCESS table contains in-frame sequences only and omits some clones. Under half of the omission traces to an unresolved V gene where checked; the cause of the rest is unknown. V and J calls and clone size are those listed in that table; D and trimming were worked out from the DNA. This sample gives 2 million to 2.5 million clones in total; 92% of them show up just once. The ten most abundant clones make up about 0.41% of the sample.

The sequence is built from TRBV6-6 and TRBJ2-3; TRBD2 matches 10 bases in the middle. Sequencing was done on a sample of naive CD4+ T cells from PBMCs. The intended sense of this specimen's cell subset or site label: CD45RA+ positively selected. The receptor was isolated from a man younger than 35 in good health. Some clones in this sample may be carry-over from other donors' samples. The DNA sequence follows: TGTGCCAGCAGTTACAGGGCTAGCGGGAGTGGAGATACGCAGTATTTT. Its protein is CASSYRASGSGDTQYF.